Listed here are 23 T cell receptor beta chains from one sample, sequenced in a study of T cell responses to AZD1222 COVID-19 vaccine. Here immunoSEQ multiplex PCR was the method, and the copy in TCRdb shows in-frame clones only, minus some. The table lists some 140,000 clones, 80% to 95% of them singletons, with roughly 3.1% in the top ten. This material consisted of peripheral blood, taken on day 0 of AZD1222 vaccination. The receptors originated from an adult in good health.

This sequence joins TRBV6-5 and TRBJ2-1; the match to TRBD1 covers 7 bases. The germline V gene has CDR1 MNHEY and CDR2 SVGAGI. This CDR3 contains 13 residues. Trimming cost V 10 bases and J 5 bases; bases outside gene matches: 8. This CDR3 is CAIDREHHNEQFF. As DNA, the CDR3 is TGTGCCATAGACAGGGAACACCACAATGAGCAGTTCTTC.

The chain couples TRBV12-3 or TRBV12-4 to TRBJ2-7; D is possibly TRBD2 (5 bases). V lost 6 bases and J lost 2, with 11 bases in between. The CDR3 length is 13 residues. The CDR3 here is CASRMDGTYEQYF. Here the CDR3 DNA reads TGTGCCAGCAGGATGGACGGGACCTACGAGCAGTACTTC.

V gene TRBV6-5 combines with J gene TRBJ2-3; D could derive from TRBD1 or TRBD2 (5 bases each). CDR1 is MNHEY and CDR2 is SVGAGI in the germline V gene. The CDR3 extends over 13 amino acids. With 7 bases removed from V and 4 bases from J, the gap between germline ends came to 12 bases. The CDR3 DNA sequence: TGTGCCAGCATGGACTGGGGCGCAGATACGCAGTATTTT. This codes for CASMDWGADTQYF.

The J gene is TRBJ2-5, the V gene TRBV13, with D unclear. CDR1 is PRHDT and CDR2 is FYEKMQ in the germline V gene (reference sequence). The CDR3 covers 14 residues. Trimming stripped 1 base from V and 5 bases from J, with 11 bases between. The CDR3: CASSLAPGSETQYF. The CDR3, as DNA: TGTGCCAGCAGCTTAGCCCCGGGTTCGGAGACCCAGTACTTC.

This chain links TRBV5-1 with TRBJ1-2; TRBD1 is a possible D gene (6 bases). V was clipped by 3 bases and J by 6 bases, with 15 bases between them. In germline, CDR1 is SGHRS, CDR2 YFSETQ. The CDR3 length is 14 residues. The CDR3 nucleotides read TGCGCCAGCAGCTCCCAAGGGGGGCCGGATGGCTACACCTTC. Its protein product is CASSSQGGPDGYTF.

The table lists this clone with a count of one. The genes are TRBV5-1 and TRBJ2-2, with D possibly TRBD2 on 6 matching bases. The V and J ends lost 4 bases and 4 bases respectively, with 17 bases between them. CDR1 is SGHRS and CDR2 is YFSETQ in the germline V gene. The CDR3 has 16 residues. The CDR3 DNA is TGCGCCAGCAGCCCCTGGACGGGGGATTTCACCGGGGAGCTGTTTTTT. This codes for CASSPWTGDFTGELFF.

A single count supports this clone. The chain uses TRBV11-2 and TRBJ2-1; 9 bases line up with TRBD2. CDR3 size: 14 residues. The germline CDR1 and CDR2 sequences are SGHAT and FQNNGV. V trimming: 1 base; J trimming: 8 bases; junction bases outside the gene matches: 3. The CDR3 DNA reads TGTGCCAGCAGCTTAGCTGCGGGGGGGGATGAGCAGTTCTTC. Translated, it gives CASSLAAGGDEQFF.

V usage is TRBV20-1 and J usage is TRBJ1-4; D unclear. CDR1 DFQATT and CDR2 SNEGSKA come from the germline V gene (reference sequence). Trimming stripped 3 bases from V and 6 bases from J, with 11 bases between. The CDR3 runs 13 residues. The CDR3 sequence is CSASNTGDEKLFF. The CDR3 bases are TGCAGTGCTAGTAATACCGGGGATGAAAAACTGTTTTTT.

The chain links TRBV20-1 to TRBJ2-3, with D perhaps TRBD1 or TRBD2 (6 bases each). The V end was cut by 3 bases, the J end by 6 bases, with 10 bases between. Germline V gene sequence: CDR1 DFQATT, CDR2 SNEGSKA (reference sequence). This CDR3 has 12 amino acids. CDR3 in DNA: TGCAGTGCTAGTTCGGGGGCGGATACGCAGTATTTT. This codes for CSASSGADTQYF.

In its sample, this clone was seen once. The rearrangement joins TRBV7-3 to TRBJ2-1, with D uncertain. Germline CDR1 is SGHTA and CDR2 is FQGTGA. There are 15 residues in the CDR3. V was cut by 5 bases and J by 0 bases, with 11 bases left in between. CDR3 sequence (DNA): TGTGCCAGCAGCCCCTACCTAAGCTCCTACAATGAGCAGTTCTTC. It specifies CASSPYLSSYNEQFF.

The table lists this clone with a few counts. This chain's CDR3 is CAAQGDYTDTQYF. CDR3 DNA sequence: TGTGCCGCCCAGGGCGACTACACAGATACGCAGTATTTT. V is TRBV10-3 and J is TRBJ2-3; D may correspond to TRBD1 or TRBD2 (5 bases each). With 11 bases removed from V and 2 bases from J, the gap between germline ends came to 14 bases. The CDR3 extends over 13 amino acids. Germline lookup yields CDR1 ENHRY and CDR2 SYGVKD.

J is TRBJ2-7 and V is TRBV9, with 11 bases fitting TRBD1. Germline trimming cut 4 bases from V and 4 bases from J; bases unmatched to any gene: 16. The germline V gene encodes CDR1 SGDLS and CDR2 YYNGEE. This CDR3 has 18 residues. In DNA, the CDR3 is TGTGCCAGCAGCAAGGGCGGGGATTTGGGACAGGGGGAGTACGAGCAGTACTTC. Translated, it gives CASSKGGDLGQGEYEQYF.

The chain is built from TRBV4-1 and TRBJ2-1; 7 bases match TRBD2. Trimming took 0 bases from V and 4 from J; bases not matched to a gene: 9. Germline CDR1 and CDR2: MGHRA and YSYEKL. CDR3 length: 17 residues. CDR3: CASSQERTGGKYNEQFF. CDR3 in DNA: TGCGCCAGCAGCCAAGAAAGAACGGGAGGAAAGTACAATGAGCAGTTCTTC.

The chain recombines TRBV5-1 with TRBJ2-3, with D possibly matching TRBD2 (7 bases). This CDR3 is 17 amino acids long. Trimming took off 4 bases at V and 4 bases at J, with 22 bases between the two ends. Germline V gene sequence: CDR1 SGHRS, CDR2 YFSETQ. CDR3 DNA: TGCGCCAGCAGCCCCACCGGGCGGGGGCCTCGGGCAGATACGCAGTATTTT. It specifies CASSPTGRGPRADTQYF.

Here the CDR3 DNA reads TGTGCCAGCAGCTTATCTGCGGGAGCGGGCACAGATACGCAGTATTTT. This sequence encodes CASSLSAGAGTDTQYF. V is TRBV7-3 and J is TRBJ2-3; TRBD2 aligns across 7 bases. The CDR3 sequence is 16 residues long. J gave up 1 base and V 2 bases, and 6 bases lay outside the gene matches. Germline CDR1 reads SGHTA; CDR2 reads FQGTGA.

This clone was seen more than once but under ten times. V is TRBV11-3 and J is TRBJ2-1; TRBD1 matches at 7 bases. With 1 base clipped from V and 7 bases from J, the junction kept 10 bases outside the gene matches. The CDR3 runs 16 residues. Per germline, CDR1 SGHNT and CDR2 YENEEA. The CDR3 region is CASSLAWDSDLNEQFF. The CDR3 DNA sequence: TGTGCCAGCAGCTTAGCATGGGACAGTGACCTGAATGAGCAGTTCTTC.

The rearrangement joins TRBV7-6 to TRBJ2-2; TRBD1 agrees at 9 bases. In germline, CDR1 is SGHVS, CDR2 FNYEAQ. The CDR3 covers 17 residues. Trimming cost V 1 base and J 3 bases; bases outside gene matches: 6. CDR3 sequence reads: CASSLEVWTGDTGELFF. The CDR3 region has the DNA TGTGCCAGCAGCTTAGAGGTCTGGACAGGGGACACCGGGGAGCTGTTTTTT.

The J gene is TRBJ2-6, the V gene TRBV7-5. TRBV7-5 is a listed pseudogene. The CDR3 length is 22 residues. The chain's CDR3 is CVRSGTNPAGGQVISGANVLTF. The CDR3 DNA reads TGTGTCAGAAGCGGAACTAATCCCGCGGGGGGACAGGTGATCTCTGGGGCCAACGTCCTGACTTTC.

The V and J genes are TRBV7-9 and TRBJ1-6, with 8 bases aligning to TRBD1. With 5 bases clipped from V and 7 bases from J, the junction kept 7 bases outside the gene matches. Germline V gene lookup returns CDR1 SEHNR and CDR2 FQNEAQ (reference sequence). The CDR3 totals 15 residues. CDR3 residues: CASSLGQGGNSPLHF. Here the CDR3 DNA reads TGTGCCAGCAGCCTAGGACAGGGAGGGAATTCACCCCTCCACTTT.

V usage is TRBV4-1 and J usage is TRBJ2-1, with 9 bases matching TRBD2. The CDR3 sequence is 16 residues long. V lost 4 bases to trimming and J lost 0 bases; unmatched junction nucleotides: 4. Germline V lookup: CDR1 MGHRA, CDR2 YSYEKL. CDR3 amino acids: CASSLSGGSSYNEQFF. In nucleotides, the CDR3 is TGCGCCAGCAGCCTAAGCGGGGGGAGCTCCTACAATGAGCAGTTCTTC.

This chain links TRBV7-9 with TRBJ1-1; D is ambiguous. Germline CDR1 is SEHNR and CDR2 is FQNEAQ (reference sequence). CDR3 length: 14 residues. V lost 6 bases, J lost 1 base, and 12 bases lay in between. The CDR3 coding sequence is TGTGCCAGCAGTTATTTTCCAGGGAACACTGAAGCTTTCTTT. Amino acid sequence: CASSYFPGNTEAFF.

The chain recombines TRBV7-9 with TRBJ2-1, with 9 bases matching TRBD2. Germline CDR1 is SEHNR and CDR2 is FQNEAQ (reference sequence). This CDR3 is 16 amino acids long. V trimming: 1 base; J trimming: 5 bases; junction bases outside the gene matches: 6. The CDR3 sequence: CASSLVAGDGNNEQFF. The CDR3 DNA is TGTGCCAGCAGCTTAGTAGCGGGAGACGGGAACAATGAGCAGTTCTTC.

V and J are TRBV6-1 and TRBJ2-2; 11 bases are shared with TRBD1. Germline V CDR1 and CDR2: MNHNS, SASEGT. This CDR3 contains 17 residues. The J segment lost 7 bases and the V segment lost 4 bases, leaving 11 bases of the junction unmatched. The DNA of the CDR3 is TGTGCCAGCAGTGCAGGACAGGGGGCGTATTTGATCGGGGAGCTGTTTTTT. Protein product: CASSAGQGAYLIGELFF.